The sequence of this TCR beta chain was determined in a study of shared clonotypes between healthy human individuals. Germline assignment: CDR1 SQVTM and CDR2 ANQGSEA. Trimming removed 6 bases from V and 3 bases from J, with 9 bases in between. The CDR3 loop spans 11 amino acids. This clone was detected only a few times. Antigen: not known. Study results and caveats: Among donors, the sharing of clonotypes was expected to be influenced by sequencing depth. The sole specimen, blood, was sampled, and tissue repertoires likely differ.

A deep-level run was used for the assay. The authors ran unsorted PBMC replicate PCRs on around 270 ng DNA, around 27,000 T cell genomes. Sequencing used immunoSEQ multiplex PCR; TCRdb keeps in-frame clones, though not all of them. The sample shows approximately 500,000 clones, approximately 81% of them seen only once. This receptor was identified in a woman in her forties in good health. Some clones in this sample may be carry-over from other donors' samples. The sequenced sample was PBMCs. The gene calls are TRBV29-1 and TRBJ2-7, with D unclear. CDR3 loop: CSVLRSYEQYF. The CDR3 DNA reads TGCAGCGTGCTACGGAGCTACGAGCAGTACTTC.